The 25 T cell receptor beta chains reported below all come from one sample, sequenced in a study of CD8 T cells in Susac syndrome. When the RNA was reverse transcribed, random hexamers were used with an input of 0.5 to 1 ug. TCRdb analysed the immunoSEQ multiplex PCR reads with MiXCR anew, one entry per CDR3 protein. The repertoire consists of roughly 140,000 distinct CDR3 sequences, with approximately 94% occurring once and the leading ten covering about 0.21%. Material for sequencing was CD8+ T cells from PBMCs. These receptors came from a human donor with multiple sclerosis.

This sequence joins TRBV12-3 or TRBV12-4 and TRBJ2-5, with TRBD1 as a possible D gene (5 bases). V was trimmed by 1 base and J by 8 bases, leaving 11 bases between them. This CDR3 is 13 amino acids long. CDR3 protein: CASSLDAGITQYF. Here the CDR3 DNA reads TGTGCCAGCAGTTTAGACGCAGGGATAACCCAGTACTTC.

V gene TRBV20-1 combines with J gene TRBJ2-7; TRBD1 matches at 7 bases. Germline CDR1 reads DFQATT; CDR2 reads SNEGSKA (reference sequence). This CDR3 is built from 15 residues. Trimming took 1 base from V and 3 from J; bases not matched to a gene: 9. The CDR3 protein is CSARVPGQLSYEQYF. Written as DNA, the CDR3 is TGCAGTGCTAGAGTTCCGGGACAGCTGAGCTACGAGCAGTACTTC.

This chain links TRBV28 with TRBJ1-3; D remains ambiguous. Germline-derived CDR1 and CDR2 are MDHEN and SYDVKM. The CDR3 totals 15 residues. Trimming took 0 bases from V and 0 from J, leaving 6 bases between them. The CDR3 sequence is CASSLWKSSGNTIYF. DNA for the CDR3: TGTGCCAGCAGTTTATGGAAGAGCTCTGGAAACACCATATATTTT.

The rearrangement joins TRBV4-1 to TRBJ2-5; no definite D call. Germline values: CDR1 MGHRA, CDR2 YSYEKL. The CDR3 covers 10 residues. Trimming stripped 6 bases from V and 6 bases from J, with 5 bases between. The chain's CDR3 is CASRGKTQYF. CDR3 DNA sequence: TGCGCCAGCAGAGGGAAGACCCAGTACTTC.

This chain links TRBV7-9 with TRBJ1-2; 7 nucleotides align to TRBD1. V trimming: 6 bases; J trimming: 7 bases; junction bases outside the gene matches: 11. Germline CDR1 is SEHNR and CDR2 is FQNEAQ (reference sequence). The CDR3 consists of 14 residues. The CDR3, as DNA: TGTGCCAGCAGGCCACAGGGGAATGGTTTTGGCTACACCTTC. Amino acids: CASRPQGNGFGYTF.

The CDR3 reads CASSYYIGEAFF. CDR3 nucleotides: TGTGCCAGCAGTTACTACATCGGAGAAGCTTTCTTT. The chain recombines TRBV6-6 with TRBJ1-1; no reliable D call. CDR1 MNHNY and CDR2 SVGAGI come from the germline V gene (reference sequence). There are 12 residues in the CDR3. Trimming took off 1 base at V and 8 bases at J, with 8 bases between the two ends.

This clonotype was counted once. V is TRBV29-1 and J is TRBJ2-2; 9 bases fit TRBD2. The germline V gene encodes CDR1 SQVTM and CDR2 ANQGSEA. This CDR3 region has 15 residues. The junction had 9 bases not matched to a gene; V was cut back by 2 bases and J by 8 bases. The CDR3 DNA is TGCAGCGTTGAAACTAGCGGGCCCGTTAGGGGGGAGCTGTTTTTT. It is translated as CSVETSGPVRGELFF.

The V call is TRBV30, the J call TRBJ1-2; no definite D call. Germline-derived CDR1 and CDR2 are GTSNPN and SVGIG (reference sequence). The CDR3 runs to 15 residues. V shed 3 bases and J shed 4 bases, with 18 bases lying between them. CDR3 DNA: TGTGCCTGGAGGCCACTGGAGCAAACGGGCTATGGCTACACCTTC. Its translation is CAWRPLEQTGYGYTF. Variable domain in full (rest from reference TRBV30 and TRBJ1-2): SQTIHQWPATLVQPVGSPLSLECTVEGTSNPNLYWYRQAAGRGLQLLFYSVGIGQISSEVPQNLSASRPQDRQFILSSKKLLLSDSGFYLCAWRPLEQTGYGYTFGSGTRLTVV.

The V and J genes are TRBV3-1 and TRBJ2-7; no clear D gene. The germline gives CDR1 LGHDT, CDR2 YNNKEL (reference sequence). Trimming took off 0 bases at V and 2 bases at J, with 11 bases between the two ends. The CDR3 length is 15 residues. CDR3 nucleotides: TGTGCCAGCAGCCAAGAAATAAGGGCGGCCTACGAGCAGTACTTC. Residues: CASSQEIRAAYEQYF.

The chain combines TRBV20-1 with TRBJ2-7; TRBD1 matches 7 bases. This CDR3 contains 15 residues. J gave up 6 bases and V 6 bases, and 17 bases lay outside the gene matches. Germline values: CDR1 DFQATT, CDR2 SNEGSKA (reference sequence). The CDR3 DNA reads TGCAGTGCGCCAGCCCCTGACAGGGAATCCAGCGAGCAGTACTTC. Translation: CSAPAPDRESSEQYF.

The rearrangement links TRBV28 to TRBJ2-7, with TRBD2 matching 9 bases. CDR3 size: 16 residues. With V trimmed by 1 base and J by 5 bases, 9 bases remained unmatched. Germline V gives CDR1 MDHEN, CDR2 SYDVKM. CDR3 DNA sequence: TGTGCCAGCAGTTTATATAGCGGGGGATGGAAAAACGAGCAGTACTTC. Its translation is CASSLYSGGWKNEQYF.

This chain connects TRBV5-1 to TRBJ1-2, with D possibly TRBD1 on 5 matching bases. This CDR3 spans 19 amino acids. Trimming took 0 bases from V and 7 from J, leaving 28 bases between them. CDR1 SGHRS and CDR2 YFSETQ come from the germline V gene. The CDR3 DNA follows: TGCGCCAGCAGCTTGGAGGATTATGGAACCGGGACCCGAATTGTTGGCTACACCTTC. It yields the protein CASSLEDYGTGTRIVGYTF.

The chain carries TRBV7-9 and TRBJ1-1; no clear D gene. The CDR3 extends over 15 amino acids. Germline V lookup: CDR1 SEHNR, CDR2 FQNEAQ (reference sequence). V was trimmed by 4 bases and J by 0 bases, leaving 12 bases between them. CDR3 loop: CASSSPGGLNTEAFF. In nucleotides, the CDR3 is TGTGCCAGCAGCTCACCGGGCGGGCTGAACACTGAAGCTTTCTTT.

The CDR3 is CASGIRGMNTEAFF. CDR3 coding DNA: TGTGCCAGCGGAATCAGGGGAATGAACACTGAAGCTTTCTTT. The chain combines TRBV6-2 or TRBV6-3 with TRBJ1-1, with D perhaps TRBD1 (6 bases). Between the trimmed V and J ends, which lost 8 bases and 0 bases, there was a span of 13 bases. This CDR3 is 14 amino acids long. Looked up from germline, CDR1 is MNHEY and CDR2 is SVGEGT.

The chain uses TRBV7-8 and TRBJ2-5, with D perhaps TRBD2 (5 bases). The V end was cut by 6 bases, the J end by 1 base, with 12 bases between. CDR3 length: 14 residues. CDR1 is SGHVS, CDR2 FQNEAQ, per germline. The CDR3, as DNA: TGTGCCAGCAGGCAGCGGCGCAGCCAAGAGACCCAGTACTTC. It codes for CASRQRRSQETQYF. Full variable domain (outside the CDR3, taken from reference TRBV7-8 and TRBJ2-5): GAGVSQSPRYKVAKRGQDVALRCDPISGHVSLFWYQQALGQGPEFLTYFQNEAQLDKSGLPSDRFFAERPEGSVSTLKIQRTQQEDSAVYLCASRQRRSQETQYFGPGTRLLVL.

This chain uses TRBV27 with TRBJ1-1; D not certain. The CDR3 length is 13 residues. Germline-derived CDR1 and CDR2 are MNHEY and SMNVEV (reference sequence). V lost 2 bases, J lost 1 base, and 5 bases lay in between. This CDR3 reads CASSLKQNTEAFF. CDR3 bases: TGTGCCAGCAGTTTAAAACAGAACACTGAAGCTTTCTTT.

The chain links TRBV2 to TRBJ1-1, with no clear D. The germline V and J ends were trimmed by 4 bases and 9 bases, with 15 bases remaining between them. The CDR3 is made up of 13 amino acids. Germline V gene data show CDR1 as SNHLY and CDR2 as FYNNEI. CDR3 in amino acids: CASSAAPWRQAFF. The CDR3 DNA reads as TGTGCCAGCAGTGCAGCACCCTGGCGGCAAGCTTTCTTT.

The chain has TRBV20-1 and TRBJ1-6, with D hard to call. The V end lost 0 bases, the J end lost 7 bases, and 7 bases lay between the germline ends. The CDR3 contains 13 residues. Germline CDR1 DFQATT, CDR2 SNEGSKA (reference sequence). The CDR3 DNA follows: TGCAGTGCTAGAGACGGGAGAAATTCACCCCTCCACTTT. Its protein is CSARDGRNSPLHF.

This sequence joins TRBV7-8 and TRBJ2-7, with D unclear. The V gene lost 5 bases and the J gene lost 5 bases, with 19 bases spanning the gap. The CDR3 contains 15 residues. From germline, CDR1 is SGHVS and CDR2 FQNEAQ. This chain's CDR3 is CASSPPPGRSHEQYF. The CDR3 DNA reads TGTGCCAGCAGCCCACCCCCAGGTCGGTCGCACGAGCAGTACTTC.

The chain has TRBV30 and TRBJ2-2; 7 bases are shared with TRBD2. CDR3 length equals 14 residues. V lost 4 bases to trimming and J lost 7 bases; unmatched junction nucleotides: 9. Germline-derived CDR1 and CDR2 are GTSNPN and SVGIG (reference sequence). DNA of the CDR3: TGTGCCTGGAACGGGGGAGGGTTTATCGGGGAGCTGTTTTTT. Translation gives CAWNGGGFIGELFF.

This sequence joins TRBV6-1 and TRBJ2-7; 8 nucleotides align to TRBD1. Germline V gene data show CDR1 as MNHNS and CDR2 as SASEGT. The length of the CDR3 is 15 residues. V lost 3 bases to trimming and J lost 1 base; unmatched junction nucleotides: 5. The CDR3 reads CASSESGTGSYEQYF. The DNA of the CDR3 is TGTGCCAGCAGTGAGTCCGGGACAGGATCCTACGAGCAGTACTTC.

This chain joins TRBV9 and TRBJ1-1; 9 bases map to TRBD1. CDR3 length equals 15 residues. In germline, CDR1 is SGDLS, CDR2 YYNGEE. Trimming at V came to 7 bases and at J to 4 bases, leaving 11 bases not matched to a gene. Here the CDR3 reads CASGPPDRGGTEAFF. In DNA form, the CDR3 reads TGTGCCAGCGGCCCCCCGGACAGGGGCGGCACTGAAGCTTTCTTT.

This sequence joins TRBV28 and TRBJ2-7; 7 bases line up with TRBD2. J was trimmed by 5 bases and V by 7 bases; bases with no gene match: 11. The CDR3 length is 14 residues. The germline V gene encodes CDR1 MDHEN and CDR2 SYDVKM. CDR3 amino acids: CASTGGSRVHEQYF. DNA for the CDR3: TGTGCCAGCACGGGGGGATCGCGGGTCCACGAGCAGTACTTC.

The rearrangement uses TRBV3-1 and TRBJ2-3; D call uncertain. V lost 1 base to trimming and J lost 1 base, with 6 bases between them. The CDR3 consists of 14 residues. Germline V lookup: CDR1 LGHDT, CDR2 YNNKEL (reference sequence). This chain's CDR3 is CASSQALGTDTQYF. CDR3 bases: TGTGCCAGCAGCCAAGCGTTGGGCACAGATACGCAGTATTTT.

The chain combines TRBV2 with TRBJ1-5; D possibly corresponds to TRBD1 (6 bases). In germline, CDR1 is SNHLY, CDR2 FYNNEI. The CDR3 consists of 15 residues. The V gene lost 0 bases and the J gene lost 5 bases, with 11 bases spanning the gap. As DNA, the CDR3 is TGTGCCAGCAGTGAAGCAACAGGGACTCATCAGCCCCAGCATTTT. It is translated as CASSEATGTHQPQHF.